Shown below are 24 T cell receptor beta chains from a single sample sequenced in a study of shared clonotypes between healthy human individuals. Produced via immunoSEQ multiplex PCR; TCRdb's table is partial and in-frame only. The sample contains around 1,900,000 clones, around 93% of which appear only once. The naive CD8 population came from CD45RO-negative cells selected for CCR7, without terminally differentiated effector memory CD45RA+ cells. Sample: naive CD8+ T cells from PBMCs. All receptors come from a man aged 18 to 29 in good health. Some clones in this sample may be carry-over from other donors' samples.

The V gene is TRBV7-9, the J gene TRBJ2-7; 7 bases map to TRBD2. V trimming: 2 bases; J trimming: 7 bases; junction bases outside the gene matches: 2. The CDR3 is 12 amino acids. The germline gives CDR1 SEHNR, CDR2 FQNEAQ (reference sequence). Here the CDR3 reads CASSLWEGEQYF. In nucleotides, the CDR3 is TGTGCCAGCAGCTTATGGGAGGGGGAGCAGTACTTC.

Here the CDR3 DNA reads TGTGCCACCAGCAGAGAGGTAGACGCCCTTCTAGAGCAGTACTTC. This translates into CATSREVDALLEQYF. The chain uses TRBV15 and TRBJ2-7; D gene ambiguous. In germline, CDR1 is LNHNV, CDR2 YYDKDF (reference sequence). The V gene lost 0 bases and the J gene lost 7 bases, with 16 bases spanning the gap. This CDR3 has 15 residues.

V and J are TRBV6-6 and TRBJ1-1, with D possibly matching TRBD1 (5 bases). Germline CDR1 and CDR2: MNHNY and SVGAGI (reference sequence). Trimming took off 0 bases at V and 1 base at J, with 12 bases between the two ends. This CDR3 comprises 16 residues. The CDR3: CASSYSIRQPNTEAFF. CDR3 coding DNA: TGTGCCAGCAGTTACTCGATAAGACAGCCGAACACTGAAGCTTTCTTT.

V gene TRBV28 combines with J gene TRBJ1-5; 8 bases line up with TRBD1. The CDR3 consists of 18 residues. Losses at the gene ends were 1 base for V and 2 bases for J; bases not matched to a gene: 10. From germline, CDR1 is MDHEN and CDR2 SYDVKM. Written as DNA, the CDR3 is TGTGCCAGCAGTTTATCTGGAGACAGGGGCTTAGGCAATCAGCCCCAGCATTTT. It encodes CASSLSGDRGLGNQPQHF.

About this clone itself: This sample includes further DNA sequences coding for the same CDR3. The chain combines TRBV27 with TRBJ2-7; weak D call: TRBD2 (6 bases). The CDR3 is 13 amino acids. In germline, CDR1 is MNHEY, CDR2 SMNVEV (reference sequence). V lost 9 bases and J lost 2, with 14 bases in between. CDR3 residues: CASSGVGPYEQYF. CDR3 nucleotides: TGTGCCAGTAGCGGAGTGGGACCCTACGAGCAGTACTTC.

The chain is built from TRBV28 and TRBJ1-5, with no clear D. The V gene lost 5 bases and the J gene lost 5 bases, with 10 bases spanning the gap. Per germline, CDR1 MDHEN and CDR2 SYDVKM. The CDR3 totals 13 residues. The CDR3 protein is CASSPLPDQPQHF. CDR3 bases: TGTGCCAGCAGTCCGCTGCCTGATCAGCCCCAGCATTTT.

The rearrangement links TRBV7-2 to TRBJ2-3, with 13 bases aligning to TRBD2. The germline CDR1 and CDR2 sequences are SGHTA and FQGNSA. The V gene end was trimmed by 4 bases and the J gene end by 5 bases; junction bases not matched to a gene: 6. The CDR3 contains 16 residues. Written as DNA, the CDR3 is TGTGCCAGCAGCTATGGACTAGCGGGAGTGCAAGATACGCAGTATTTT. It yields the protein CASSYGLAGVQDTQYF.

As concerns this clone: An end of the junction differs from the germline gene, which may be a read error. This chain connects TRBV18 to TRBJ1-3, with D unresolved. Germline V gene lookup returns CDR1 KGHSH and CDR2 LQKENI. The CDR3 extends over 16 amino acids. Written as DNA, the CDR3 is TGTGCCAGCTCTCCACGACGAGGGCTATCTGGAAACACCATATATTTT. Translating it yields CASSPRRGLSGNTIYF.

This clone has a single count. The chain links TRBV7-2 to TRBJ1-1; D gene ambiguous. With 1 base removed from V and 1 base from J, the gap between germline ends came to 7 bases. The germline V gene encodes CDR1 SGHTA and CDR2 FQGNSA. The CDR3 is 14 amino acids. This CDR3 is CASSLVPANTEAFF. In nucleotides, the CDR3 is TGTGCCAGCAGCTTAGTACCGGCGAACACTGAAGCTTTCTTT.

The V call is TRBV27, the J call TRBJ2-6; D is unclear. V was cut by 5 bases and J by 4 bases, with 15 bases left in between. The CDR3 is made up of 16 amino acids. Germline V gene data show CDR1 as MNHEY and CDR2 as SMNVEV (reference sequence). CDR3 sequence reads: CASSLLFAMGANVLTF. CDR3 nucleotide sequence: TGTGCCAGCAGTCTCCTGTTTGCGATGGGGGCCAACGTCCTGACTTTC.

The V gene is TRBV29-1, the J gene TRBJ2-1; TRBD2 matches at 13 bases. J lost 10 bases, V lost 2 bases, and 8 bases had no gene match. The CDR3 runs 15 residues. Germline V gene lookup returns CDR1 SQVTM and CDR2 ANQGSEA. CDR3 bases: TGCAGCGTTGAATCTGTTACTAGCGGGAGGGACGAGCAGTTCTTC. It codes for CSVESVTSGRDEQFF.

This chain uses TRBV9 with TRBJ2-7; D possibly corresponds to TRBD2 (6 bases). Germline CDR1 and CDR2: SGDLS and YYNGEE. V lost 0 bases and J lost 4, with 11 bases in between. The CDR3 runs to 14 residues. The CDR3 sequence is CASSVVPEGYEQYF. The CDR3 coding sequence is TGTGCCAGCAGCGTAGTGCCGGAGGGTTACGAGCAGTACTTC.

The CDR3 DNA sequence: TGTGCCAGTACCCAGGGAGGGGATTACTCTGGGGCCAACGTCCTGACTTTC. Protein product: CASTQGGDYSGANVLTF. V is TRBV19 and J is TRBJ2-6, with 7 bases matching TRBD2. The J segment lost 0 bases and the V segment lost 7 bases, leaving 9 bases of the junction unmatched. The CDR3 has 17 residues. Germline values: CDR1 LNHDA, CDR2 SQIVND (reference sequence). Filled out from reference TRBV19 and TRBJ2-6, the complete variable domain reads DGGITQSPKYLFRKEGQNVTLSCEQNLNHDAMYWYRQDPGQGLRLIYYSQIVNDFQKGDIAEGYSVSREKKESFPLTVTSAQKNPTAFYLCASTQGGDYSGANVLTFGAGSRLTVL.

The chain joins TRBV4-1 to TRBJ2-5; 9 nucleotides line up with TRBD2. The trim removed 4 bases at V and 3 bases at J, leaving 15 bases unmatched. This CDR3 has 18 residues. Germline V lookup: CDR1 MGHRA, CDR2 YSYEKL. The CDR3 spells CASSPAFQTREGKETQYF. In nucleotides, the CDR3 is TGCGCCAGCAGCCCGGCCTTCCAGACGCGGGAGGGGAAAGAGACCCAGTACTTC.

J is TRBJ1-2 and V is TRBV6-5; weak D call: TRBD1 (6 bases). V was shortened by 2 bases and J by 8 bases, with 15 bases between the two germline ends. The CDR3 has 14 residues. From germline, CDR1 is MNHEY and CDR2 SVGAGI. The CDR3 sequence is CASSYAGGAEGYTF. CDR3 in DNA: TGTGCCAGCAGTTACGCGGGGGGCGCGGAAGGCTACACCTTC.

The J gene is TRBJ2-1, the V gene TRBV28; D perhaps matches TRBD2 (6 bases). The CDR3 covers 16 residues. From germline, CDR1 is MDHEN and CDR2 SYDVKM. With 3 bases removed from V and 2 bases from J, the gap between germline ends came to 14 bases. This CDR3 reads CASSFLGEAPYNEQFF. CDR3 DNA: TGTGCCAGCAGTTTTCTTGGGGAGGCCCCCTACAATGAGCAGTTCTTC.

In DNA form, the CDR3 reads TGCAGCGTTGAGAGTAGCGGGAGGGTTTACAATGAGCAGTTCTTC. This encodes CSVESSGRVYNEQFF. The chain carries TRBV29-1 and TRBJ2-1, with 11 nucleotides matching TRBD2. Germline CDR1 is SQVTM and CDR2 is ANQGSEA. This CDR3 region has 15 residues. Trimming took 3 bases from V and 4 from J; bases not matched to a gene: 5.

J is TRBJ2-2 and V is TRBV7-6; D gene uncertain. Trimming removed 1 base at V and 3 bases at J, with 6 bases between. This CDR3 has 14 residues. Germline V gene lookup returns CDR1 SGHVS and CDR2 FNYEAQ. CDR3 in DNA: TGTGCCAGCAGCTTAGAAGTATACACCGGGGAGCTGTTTTTT. Its translation: CASSLEVYTGELFF. The full variable domain, its missing parts supplied by reference TRBV7-6 and TRBJ2-2, is GAGVSQSPRYKVTKRGQDVALRCDPISGHVSLYWYRQALGQGPEFLTYFNYEAQQDKSGLPNDRFSAERPEGSISTLTIQRTEQRDSAMYRCASSLEVYTGELFFGEGSRLTVL.

This chain links TRBV4-1 with TRBJ1-6; tentatively, D is TRBD1 (5 bases). The germline V gene has CDR1 MGHRA and CDR2 YSYEKL. With 4 bases removed from V and 4 bases from J, the gap between germline ends came to 20 bases. The CDR3 loop spans 18 amino acids. Written as DNA, the CDR3 is TGCGCCAGCAGCCTTTCTCCGGGACGGCTCCTTTATAATTCACCCCTCCACTTT. Amino acids: CASSLSPGRLLYNSPLHF.

The J gene is TRBJ1-1, the V gene TRBV7-9; 7 nucleotides line up with TRBD1. J was trimmed by 1 base and V by 5 bases; bases with no gene match: 4. The CDR3 sequence is 14 residues long. The germline V gene has CDR1 SEHNR and CDR2 FQNEAQ (reference sequence). The CDR3 here is CASSPWTGNTEAFF. The CDR3 DNA reads TGTGCCAGCAGCCCTTGGACAGGGAACACTGAAGCTTTCTTT.

The chain is built from TRBV27 and TRBJ2-1, with no clear D. This CDR3 is 15 amino acids long. The V end lost 0 bases, the J end lost 0 bases, and 6 bases lay between the germline ends. Looked up from germline, CDR1 is MNHEY and CDR2 is SMNVEV (reference sequence). The CDR3: CASSLSVSSYNEQFF. CDR3 DNA sequence: TGTGCCAGCAGTTTATCGGTGAGCTCCTACAATGAGCAGTTCTTC.

This clone came up once. The chain recombines TRBV7-3 with TRBJ2-2, with D perhaps TRBD1 or TRBD2 (5 bases each). The V gene's germline CDR1 is SGHTA and CDR2 FQGTGA. V was pared by 5 bases and J by 4 bases, with 14 bases between. The CDR3 extends over 15 amino acids. CDR3 sequence (DNA): TGTGCCAGCAGCCCGGGGCTCTTCTCCACCGGGGAGCTGTTTTTT. This gives the protein CASSPGLFSTGELFF.

This chain joins TRBV7-2 and TRBJ1-2; D possibly corresponds to TRBD1 (6 bases). Trimming took 7 bases from V and 6 from J, leaving 21 bases between them. From germline, CDR1 is SGHTA and CDR2 FQGNSA. This CDR3 is 15 amino acids long. The chain's CDR3 is CASKPRGAGTHGYTF. In nucleotides, the CDR3 is TGTGCCAGCAAACCACGGGGGGCCGGTACTCATGGCTACACCTTC.

The V call is TRBV7-9, the J call TRBJ2-7, with 10 bases identical to TRBD2. Losses at the gene ends were 3 bases for V and 5 bases for J; bases not matched to a gene: 7. Per germline, CDR1 SEHNR and CDR2 FQNEAQ (reference sequence). This CDR3 has 15 residues. The CDR3 bases are TGTGCCAGCAGCTTCCCGCTAGCGGGAGTCGACGAGCAGTACTTC. It specifies CASSFPLAGVDEQYF.